What follows describes a single T cell receptor beta chain. What it binds is not known. The data originate from a study of long-term antiretroviral therapy in people with HIV. About the study: It was about a decade after the earliest samples that the 2015 immediate-ART recommendation appeared. Study-wide results and caveats: ART adherence, viral resistance and therapy changes went unrecorded.

Germline-derived CDR1 and CDR2 are SNHLY and FYNNEI. There are 18 residues in the CDR3. Trimming at V came to 2 bases and at J to 3 bases, leaving 8 bases not matched to a gene. With survey level as its setting, the immunoSEQ assay was v3.0. What sequencing targeted per sample was about 35,000-55,000 T-cell genomes. Generated by immunoSEQ multiplex PCR, the TCRdb table keeps only in-frame clones and is missing some. Among fewer than 45,000 clones listed, roughly 96% were seen once. The chain combines TRBV2 with TRBJ1-5; 12 nucleotides align to TRBD1. The origin of this receptor is a woman in her forties or fifties with HIV. This specimen was unsorted PBMCs, taken 3.7 years after starting antiretroviral therapy. CDR3 DNA sequence: TGTGCCAGCAGTGAATTGGGGGACAGGGGGCTTGACAATCAGCCCCAGCATTTT. Translation: CASSELGDRGLDNQPQHF.